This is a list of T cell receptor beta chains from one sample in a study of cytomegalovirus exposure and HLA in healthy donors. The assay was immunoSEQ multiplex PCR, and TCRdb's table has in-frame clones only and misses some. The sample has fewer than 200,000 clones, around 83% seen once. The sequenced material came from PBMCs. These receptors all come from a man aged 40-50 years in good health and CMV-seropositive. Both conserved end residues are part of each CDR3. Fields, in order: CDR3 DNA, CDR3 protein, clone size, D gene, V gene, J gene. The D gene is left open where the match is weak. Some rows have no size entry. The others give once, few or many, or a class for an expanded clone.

cdr3_nt: TGTGCCAGCAGCTTAGCTGGGGGCACTTACGAGCAGTACTTC
cdr3_aa: CASSLAGGTYEQYF
clone_size: NA
d_call: NA
v_call: TRBV7-9
j_call: TRBJ2-7

cdr3_nt: TGTGCCAGCAGTGACTCAGGAGGACAGAGGGTTCGAGGGAACTATGGCTACACCTTC
cdr3_aa: CASSDSGGQRVRGNYGYTF
clone_size: NA
d_call: NA
v_call: TRBV6-4
j_call: TRBJ1-2

cdr3_nt: TGCGCCAGCAGCCAAGCGTTGGGGGGGACAGATACGCAGTATTTT
cdr3_aa: CASSQALGGTDTQYF
clone_size: NA
d_call: TRBD2
v_call: TRBV4-3
j_call: TRBJ2-3

cdr3_nt: TGTGCCAGTAGTCCGGGACAGGGGGCCTACGAGCAGTACTTC
cdr3_aa: CASSPGQGAYEQYF
clone_size: NA
d_call: TRBD1
v_call: TRBV19
j_call: TRBJ2-7

cdr3_nt: TGTGCCGGGGGGACTAGCGGGAGAAGTGAGCAGTTCTTC
cdr3_aa: CAGGTSGRSEQFF
clone_size: NA
d_call: TRBD2
v_call: TRBV30
j_call: TRBJ2-1

cdr3_nt: TGTGCCAGCAGATCCGGGACAGGGGGCGCCTACGAGCAGTACTTC
cdr3_aa: CASRSGTGGAYEQYF
clone_size: NA
d_call: TRBD1
v_call: TRBV6-5
j_call: TRBJ2-7

cdr3_nt: TGTGCCAGCAGCTTACGCCTAAACACCGGGGAGCTGTTTTTT
cdr3_aa: CASSLRLNTGELFF
clone_size: NA
d_call: NA
v_call: TRBV11-2
j_call: TRBJ2-2

cdr3_nt: TGTGCCAGCAGTTACTCGGGCAGGGGCATCTATGGCTACACCTTC
cdr3_aa: CASSYSGRGIYGYTF
clone_size: NA
d_call: NA
v_call: TRBV6-6
j_call: TRBJ1-2

cdr3_nt: TGCAGCGTTGAAGGCGGGGAAGCTCACGAGCAGTACTTC
cdr3_aa: CSVEGGEAHEQYF
clone_size: NA
d_call: NA
v_call: TRBV29-1
j_call: TRBJ2-7

cdr3_nt: TGTGCCAGCTCACACCTCGGACAGGGTCTGAGAAACATTCAGTACTTC
cdr3_aa: CASSHLGQGLRNIQYF
clone_size: NA
d_call: TRBD1
v_call: TRBV18
j_call: TRBJ2-4

cdr3_nt: TGTGCCAGCAGCGGCAGGGTTAGCAGCTCTGGAAACACCATATATTTT
cdr3_aa: CASSGRVSSSGNTIYF
clone_size: NA
d_call: NA
v_call: TRBV9
j_call: TRBJ1-3

cdr3_nt: TGTGCCAGCAGCTTGATGAGCGGGCGCGAGGCCCAGTACTTC
cdr3_aa: CASSLMSGREAQYF
clone_size: NA
d_call: NA
v_call: TRBV5-4
j_call: TRBJ2-5

cdr3_nt: TGCGCCAGCAGCCAAGGTGGGGACAGGGGAATGGATGAGCAGTACTTC
cdr3_aa: CASSQGGDRGMDEQYF
clone_size: NA
d_call: TRBD1
v_call: TRBV4-3
j_call: TRBJ2-7

cdr3_nt: TGTGCCAGCAGCTTGGGGAGGGGTAGCGGCACAGATACGCAGTATTTT
cdr3_aa: CASSLGRGSGTDTQYF
clone_size: few
d_call: NA
v_call: TRBV5-6
j_call: TRBJ2-3